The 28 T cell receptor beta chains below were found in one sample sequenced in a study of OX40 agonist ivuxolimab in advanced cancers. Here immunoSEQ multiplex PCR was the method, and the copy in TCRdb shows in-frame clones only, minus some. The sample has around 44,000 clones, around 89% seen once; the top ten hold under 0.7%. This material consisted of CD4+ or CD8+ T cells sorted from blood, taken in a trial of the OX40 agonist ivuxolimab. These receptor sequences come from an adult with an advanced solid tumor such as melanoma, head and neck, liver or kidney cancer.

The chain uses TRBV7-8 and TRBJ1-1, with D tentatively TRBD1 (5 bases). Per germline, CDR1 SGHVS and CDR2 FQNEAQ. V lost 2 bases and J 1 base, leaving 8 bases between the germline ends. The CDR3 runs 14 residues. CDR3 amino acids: CASSLRGQNTEAFF. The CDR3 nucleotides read TGTGCCAGCAGCTTAAGAGGACAGAACACTGAAGCTTTCTTT.

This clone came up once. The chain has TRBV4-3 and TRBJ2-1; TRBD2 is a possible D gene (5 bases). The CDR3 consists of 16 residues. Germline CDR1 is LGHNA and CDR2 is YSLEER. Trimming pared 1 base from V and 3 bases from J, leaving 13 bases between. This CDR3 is CASSQGASGIYNEQFF. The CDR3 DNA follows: TGCGCCAGCAGCCAAGGCGCATCCGGGATCTACAATGAGCAGTTCTTC.

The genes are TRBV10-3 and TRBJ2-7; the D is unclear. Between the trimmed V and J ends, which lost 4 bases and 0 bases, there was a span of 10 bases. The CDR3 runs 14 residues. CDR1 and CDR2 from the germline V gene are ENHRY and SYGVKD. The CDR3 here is CAISVSTNSYEQYF. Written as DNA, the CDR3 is TGTGCCATCAGTGTGAGCACGAACTCCTACGAGCAGTACTTC.

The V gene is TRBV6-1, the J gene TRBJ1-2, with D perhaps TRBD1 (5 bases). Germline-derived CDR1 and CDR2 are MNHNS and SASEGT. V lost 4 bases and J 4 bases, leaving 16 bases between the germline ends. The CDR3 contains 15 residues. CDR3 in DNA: TGTGCCAGCAGTGCGGGACCGGTTCGGGCCTATGGCTACACCTTC. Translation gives CASSAGPVRAYGYTF.

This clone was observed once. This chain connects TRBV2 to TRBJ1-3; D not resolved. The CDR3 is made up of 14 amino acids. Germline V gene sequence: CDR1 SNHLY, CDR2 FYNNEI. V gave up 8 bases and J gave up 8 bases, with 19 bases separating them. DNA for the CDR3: TGTGCCAGCTTGACCCGGGCCCTCGGGGACACCATATATTTT. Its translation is CASLTRALGDTIYF.

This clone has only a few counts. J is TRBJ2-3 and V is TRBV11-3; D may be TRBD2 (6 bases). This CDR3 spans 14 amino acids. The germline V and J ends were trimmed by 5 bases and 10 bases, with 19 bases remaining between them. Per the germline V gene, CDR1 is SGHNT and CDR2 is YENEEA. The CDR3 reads CASSPTRSGDAQYF. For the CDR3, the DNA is TGTGCCAGCAGCCCGACCCGGTCGGGGGATGCGCAGTATTTT.

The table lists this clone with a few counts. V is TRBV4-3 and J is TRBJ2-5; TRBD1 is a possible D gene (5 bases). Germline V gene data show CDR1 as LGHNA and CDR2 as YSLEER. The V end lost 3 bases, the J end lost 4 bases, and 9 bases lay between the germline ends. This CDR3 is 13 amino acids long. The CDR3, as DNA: TGCGCCAGCAGCCATTACAGGACAGAGACCCAGTACTTC. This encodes CASSHYRTETQYF.

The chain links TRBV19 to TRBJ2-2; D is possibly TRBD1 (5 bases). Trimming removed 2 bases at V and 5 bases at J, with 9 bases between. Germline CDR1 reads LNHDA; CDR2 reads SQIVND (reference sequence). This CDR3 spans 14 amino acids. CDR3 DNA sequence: TGTGCCAGTAGTATAAAGGGGTGGACCGGGGAGCTGTTTTTT. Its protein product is CASSIKGWTGELFF. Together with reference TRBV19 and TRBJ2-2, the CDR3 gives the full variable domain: DGGITQSPKYLFRKEGQNVTLSCEQNLNHDAMYWYRQDPGQGLRLIYYSQIVNDFQKGDIAEGYSVSREKKESFPLTVTSAQKNPTAFYLCASSIKGWTGELFFGEGSRLTVL.

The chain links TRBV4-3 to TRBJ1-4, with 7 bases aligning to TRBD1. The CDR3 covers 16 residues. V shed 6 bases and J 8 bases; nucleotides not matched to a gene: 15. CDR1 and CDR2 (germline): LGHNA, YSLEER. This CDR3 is CASRSEGAGNGEKLFF. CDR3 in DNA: TGCGCCAGCAGATCAGAGGGGGCCGGGAATGGAGAAAAACTGTTTTTT.

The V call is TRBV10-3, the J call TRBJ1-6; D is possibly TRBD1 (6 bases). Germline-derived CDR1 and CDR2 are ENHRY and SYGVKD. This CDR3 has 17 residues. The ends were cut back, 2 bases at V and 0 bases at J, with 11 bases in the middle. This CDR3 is CAISETGISSYNSPLHF. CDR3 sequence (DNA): TGTGCCATCAGTGAGACAGGGATAAGCTCCTATAATTCACCCCTCCACTTT.

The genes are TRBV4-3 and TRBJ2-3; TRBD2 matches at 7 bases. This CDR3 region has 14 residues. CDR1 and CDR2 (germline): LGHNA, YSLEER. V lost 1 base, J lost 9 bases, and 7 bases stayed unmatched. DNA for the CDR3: TGCGCCAGCAGCCAAGCAGCGGGGCGGGGCACGCAGTATTTT. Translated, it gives CASSQAAGRGTQYF.

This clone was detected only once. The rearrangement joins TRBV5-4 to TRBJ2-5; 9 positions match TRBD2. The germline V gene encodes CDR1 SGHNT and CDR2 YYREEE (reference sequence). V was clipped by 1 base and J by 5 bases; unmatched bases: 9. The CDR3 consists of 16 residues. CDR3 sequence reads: CASSLSLAGSRETQYF. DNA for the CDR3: TGTGCCAGCAGCTTGAGTCTAGCGGGGTCAAGGGAGACCCAGTACTTC.

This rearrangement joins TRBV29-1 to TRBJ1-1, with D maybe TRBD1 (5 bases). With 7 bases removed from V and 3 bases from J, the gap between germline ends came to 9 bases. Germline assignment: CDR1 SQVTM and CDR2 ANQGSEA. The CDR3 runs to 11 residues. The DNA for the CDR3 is TGCAGCGCCGACAGTTACACTGAAGCTTTCTTT. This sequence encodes CSADSYTEAFF.

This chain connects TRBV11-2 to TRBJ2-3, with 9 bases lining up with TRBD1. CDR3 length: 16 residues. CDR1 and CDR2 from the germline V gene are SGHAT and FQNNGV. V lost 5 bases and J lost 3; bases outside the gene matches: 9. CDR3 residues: CASSKPGDRVTDTQYF. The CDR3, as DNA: TGTGCCAGCAGCAAGCCGGGGGACAGGGTAACAGATACGCAGTATTTT. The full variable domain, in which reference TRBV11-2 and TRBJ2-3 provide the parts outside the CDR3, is EAGVAQSPRYKIIEKRQSVAFWCNPISGHATLYWYQQILGQGPKLLIQFQNNGVVDDSQLPKDRFSAERLKGVDSTLKIQPAKLEDSAVYLCASSKPGDRVTDTQYFGPGTRLTVL.

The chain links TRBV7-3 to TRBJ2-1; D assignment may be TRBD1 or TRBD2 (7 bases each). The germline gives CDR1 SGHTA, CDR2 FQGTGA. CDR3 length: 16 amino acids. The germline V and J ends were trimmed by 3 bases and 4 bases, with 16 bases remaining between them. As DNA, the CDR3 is TGTGCCAGCAGCTTCAGGGGGGCTAGCGGTTACAATGAGCAGTTCTTC. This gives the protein CASSFRGASGYNEQFF. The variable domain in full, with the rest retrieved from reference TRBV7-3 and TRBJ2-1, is GAGVSQTPSNKVTEKGKYVELRCDPISGHTALYWYRQSLGQGPEFLIYFQGTGAADDSGLPNDRFFAVRPEGSVSTLKIQRTERGDSAVYLCASSFRGASGYNEQFFGPGTRLTVL.

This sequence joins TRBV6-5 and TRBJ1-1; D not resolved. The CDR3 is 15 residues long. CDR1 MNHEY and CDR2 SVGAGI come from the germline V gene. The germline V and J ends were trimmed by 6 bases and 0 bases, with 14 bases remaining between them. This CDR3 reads CASSRLPGVNTEAFF. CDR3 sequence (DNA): TGTGCCAGCAGCCGACTCCCCGGGGTGAACACTGAAGCTTTCTTT.

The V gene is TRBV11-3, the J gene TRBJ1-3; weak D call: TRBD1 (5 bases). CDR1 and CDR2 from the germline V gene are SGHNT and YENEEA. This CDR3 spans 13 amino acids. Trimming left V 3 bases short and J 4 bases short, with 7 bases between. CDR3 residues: CASSLEGGNTIYF. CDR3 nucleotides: TGTGCCAGCAGCTTGGAGGGGGGAAACACCATATATTTT.

CDR3 amino acids: CASSLSGTGGERRYNEQFF. The CDR3 DNA reads as TGTGCCAGCAGTTTATCAGGGACAGGGGGCGAACGGCGGTACAATGAGCAGTTCTTC. The chain recombines TRBV27 with TRBJ2-1; 12 nucleotides line up with TRBD1. The CDR3 is made up of 19 amino acids. The V and J ends lost 0 bases and 4 bases, in that order; junction bases with no gene match: 10. CDR1 and CDR2 from the germline V gene are MNHEY and SMNVEV (reference sequence).

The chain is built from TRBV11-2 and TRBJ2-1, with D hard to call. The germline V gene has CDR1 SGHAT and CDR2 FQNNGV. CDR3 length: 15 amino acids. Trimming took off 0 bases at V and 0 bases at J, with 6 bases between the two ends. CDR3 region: CASSLDPVSYNEQFF. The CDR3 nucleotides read TGTGCCAGCAGCTTAGATCCGGTCTCCTACAATGAGCAGTTCTTC.

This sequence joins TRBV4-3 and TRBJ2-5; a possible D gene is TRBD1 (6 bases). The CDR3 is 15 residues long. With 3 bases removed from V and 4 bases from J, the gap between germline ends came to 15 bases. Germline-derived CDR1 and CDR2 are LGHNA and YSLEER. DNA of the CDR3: TGCGCCAGCAGCCAGGGGACATCCCAACCAGAGACCCAGTACTTC. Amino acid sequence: CASSQGTSQPETQYF.

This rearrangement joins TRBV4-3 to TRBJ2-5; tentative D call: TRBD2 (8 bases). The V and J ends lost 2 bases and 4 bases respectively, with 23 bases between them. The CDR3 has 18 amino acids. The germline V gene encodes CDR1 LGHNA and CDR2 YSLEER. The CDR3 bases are TGCGCCAGCAGCCAACAATCAGGGGGAGCGGGGGAGGGAGAGACCCAGTACTTC. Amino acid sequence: CASSQQSGGAGEGETQYF.

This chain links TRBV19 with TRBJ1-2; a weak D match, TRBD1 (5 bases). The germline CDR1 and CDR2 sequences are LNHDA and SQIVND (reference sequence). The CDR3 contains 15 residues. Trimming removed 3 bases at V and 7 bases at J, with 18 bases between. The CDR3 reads CASSIRRDPRSGYTF. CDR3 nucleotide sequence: TGTGCCAGTAGTATCCGAAGGGACCCCCGGAGTGGCTACACCTTC.

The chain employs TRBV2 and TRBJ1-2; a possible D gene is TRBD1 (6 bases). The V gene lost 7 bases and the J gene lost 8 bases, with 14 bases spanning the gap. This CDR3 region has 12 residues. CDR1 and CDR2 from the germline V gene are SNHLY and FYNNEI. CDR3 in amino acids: CASNINRDGYTF. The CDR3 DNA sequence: TGTGCCAGCAACATTAACAGGGACGGCTACACCTTC.

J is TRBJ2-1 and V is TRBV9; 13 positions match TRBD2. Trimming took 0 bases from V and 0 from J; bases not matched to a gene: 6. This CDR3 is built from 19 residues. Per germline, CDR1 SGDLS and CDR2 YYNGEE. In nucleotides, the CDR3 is TGTGCCAGCAGCGTAGCCGGGACTAGCGGGGCGACCTCCTACAATGAGCAGTTCTTC. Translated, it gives CASSVAGTSGATSYNEQFF.

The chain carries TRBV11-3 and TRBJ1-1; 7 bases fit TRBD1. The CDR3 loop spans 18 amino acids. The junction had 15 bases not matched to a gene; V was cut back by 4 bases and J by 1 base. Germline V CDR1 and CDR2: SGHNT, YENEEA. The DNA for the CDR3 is TGTGCCAGCAGCTCCGCCCTCGCCATTCAGGGGGAGAACACTGAAGCTTTCTTT. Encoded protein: CASSSALAIQGENTEAFF.

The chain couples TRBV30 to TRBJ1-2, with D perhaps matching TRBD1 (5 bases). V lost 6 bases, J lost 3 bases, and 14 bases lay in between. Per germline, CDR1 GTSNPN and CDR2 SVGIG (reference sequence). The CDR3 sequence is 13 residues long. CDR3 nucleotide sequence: TGTGCCTGTCATAGGGGTATGGACTATGGCTACACCTTC. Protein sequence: CACHRGMDYGYTF.

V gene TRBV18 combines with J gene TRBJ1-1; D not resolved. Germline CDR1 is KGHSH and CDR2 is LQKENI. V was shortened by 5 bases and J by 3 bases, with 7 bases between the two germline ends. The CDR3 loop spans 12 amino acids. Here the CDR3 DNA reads TGTGCCAGCTCAATCAGTGACACTGAAGCTTTCTTT. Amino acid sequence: CASSISDTEAFF.

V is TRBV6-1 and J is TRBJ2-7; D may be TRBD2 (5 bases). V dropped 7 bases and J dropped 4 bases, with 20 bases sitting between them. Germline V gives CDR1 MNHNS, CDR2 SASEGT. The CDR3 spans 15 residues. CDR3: CASKGQRTEDYEQYF. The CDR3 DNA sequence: TGTGCCAGCAAGGGTCAGCGGACGGAGGATTACGAGCAGTACTTC.